This TCR beta chain derives from a study of T cells in Graves' hyperthyroidism and ophthalmopathy. CDR1 is PRHDT, CDR2 FYEKMQ, per germline (reference sequence). The V and J ends lost 3 bases and 7 bases respectively, with 12 bases between them. This CDR3 contains 13 residues. Amplified TCR beta CDR3 regions derived from RNA transcripts. TCR CDR3 underwent first-round RT-PCR with the HTBI primer set. One entry per CDR3 protein results from TCRdb running MiXCR on the multiplex PCR reads. The sample shows over 350,000 distinct CDR3 sequences, about an eighth of them seen only once. Study-wide results and caveats: A model of 13 V-J features distinguished ophthalmopathy from stable hyperthyroidism. The model predicted ophthalmopathy a median around seven months before onset. Expanded thyroid clonotypes (above 0.001) were mostly also found in blood.

In its sample, this clonotype was seen many times. No antigen is known for it. The source of the PBMCs was about 10 ml of fresh peripheral blood. Material for sequencing was blood. The chain carries TRBV13 and TRBJ2-5; D gene ambiguous. The receptor comes from a man aged 45-65 years with Graves' ophthalmopathy. The CDR3 loop is CASSLKGRGTQYF. The CDR3 bases are TGTGCCAGCAGCTTGAAAGGTCGTGGGACCCAGTACTTC.